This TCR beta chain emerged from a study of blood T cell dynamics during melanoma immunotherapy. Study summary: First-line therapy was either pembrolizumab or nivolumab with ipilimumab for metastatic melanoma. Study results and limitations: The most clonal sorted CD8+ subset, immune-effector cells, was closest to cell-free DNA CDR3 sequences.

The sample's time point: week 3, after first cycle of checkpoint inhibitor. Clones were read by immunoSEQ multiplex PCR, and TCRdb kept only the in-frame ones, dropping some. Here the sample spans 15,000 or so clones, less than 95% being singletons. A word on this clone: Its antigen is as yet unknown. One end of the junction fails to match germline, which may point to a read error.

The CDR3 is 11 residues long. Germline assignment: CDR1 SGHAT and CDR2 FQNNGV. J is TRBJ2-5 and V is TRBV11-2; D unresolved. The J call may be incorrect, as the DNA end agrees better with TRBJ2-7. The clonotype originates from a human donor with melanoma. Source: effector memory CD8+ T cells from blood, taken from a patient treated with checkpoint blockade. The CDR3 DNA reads TGTGCCAGCAGCCTAGAGCCCGAGCAGTACTTC. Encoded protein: CASSLEPEQYF.